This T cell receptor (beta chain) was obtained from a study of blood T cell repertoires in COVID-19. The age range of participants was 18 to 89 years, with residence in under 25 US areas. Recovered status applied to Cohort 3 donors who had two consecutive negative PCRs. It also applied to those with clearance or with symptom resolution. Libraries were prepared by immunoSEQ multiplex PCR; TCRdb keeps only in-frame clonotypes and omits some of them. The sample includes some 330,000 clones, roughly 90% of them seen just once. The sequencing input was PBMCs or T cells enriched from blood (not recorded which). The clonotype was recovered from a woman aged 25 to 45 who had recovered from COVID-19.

The CDR3 region is CASFTGDGYTF. The CDR3 DNA follows: TGTGCCAGCTTTACAGGGGATGGCTACACCTTC. The chain joins TRBV19 to TRBJ1-2; TRBD1 matches at 7 bases. CDR3 length: 11 amino acids. Germline-derived CDR1 and CDR2 are LNHDA and SQIVND (reference sequence). The J segment lost 6 bases and the V segment lost 9 bases, leaving 4 bases of the junction unmatched.